This T cell receptor beta chain was obtained from a study of tumor-infiltrating lymphocytes in localized non-small cell lung cancer. Profiled with immunoSEQ multiplex PCR; TCRdb holds only in-frame clones, not every one. This sample has more than 8,500 clones, with 60% to 80% found just once. V was cut by 3 bases and J by 10 bases, with 16 bases left in between. Germline V gene lookup returns CDR1 SGHRS and CDR2 YFSETQ. This CDR3 contains 13 residues. The receptor was derived from a human donor with non-small cell lung cancer. This chain joins TRBV5-1 and TRBJ1-1; a weak D match, TRBD1 (5 bases). Sequencing was performed on uninvolved lung tissue not adjacent to the tumor. The CDR3 loop reads CASSSGVATGAFF. CDR3 DNA: TGCGCCAGCAGCTCGGGGGTCGCAACGGGAGCTTTCTTT.